Listed below are T cell receptor beta chains from one sample, sequenced in a study of cytomegalovirus exposure and HLA in healthy donors. The protocol was immunoSEQ multiplex PCR, while the TCRdb copy is restricted to in-frame clones and leaves out a portion. The sample consists of about 98,000 clones, more than 60% of them appearing once. The sequencing sample was made of PBMCs. The source is a man aged 60 to 75 in good health and CMV-seropositive. CDR3s include the opening cysteine and the closing phenylalanine or tryptophan. A D gene is named only where the DNA matches it firmly. Clone size is shown for a subset of rows, as once, few, many or a class of expanded clone.

d_call	v_call	clone_size	j_call	cdr3_aa	cdr3_nt
-	TRBV30	-	TRBJ1-6	CASRGGNSPLHF	TGTGCCTCAAGGGGGGGGAACTCACCCCTCCACTTT
-	TRBV27	-	TRBJ2-3	CASSFRRQGVLAGGKVAQYF	TGTGCCAGCAGTTTTCGAAGACAGGGGGTTTTAGCGGGGGGAAAGGTCGCGCAGTATTTT
-	TRBV19	-	TRBJ1-5	CASSISSGPYSNQPQHF	TGTGCCAGTAGTATTTCCTCCGGTCCCTATAGCAATCAGCCCCAGCATTTT
TRBD1	TRBV5-1	-	TRBJ1-2	CASSSDRGLSYTF	TGCGCCAGCAGCTCGGACAGGGGGCTGAGCTACACCTTC
-	TRBV6-5	-	TRBJ1-6	CASSYRGLDSPLHF	TGTGCCAGCAGTTACCGCGGGCTAGATTCACCCCTCCACTTT
-	TRBV9	once	TRBJ2-7	CASSRMTGSSYEQYF	TGTGCCAGCAGCCGCATGACTGGGAGCTCCTACGAGCAGTACTTC
TRBD1	TRBV30	-	TRBJ1-1	CAWSSPQGRKAFF	TGTGCCTGGAGTTCGCCACAGGGGAGAAAGGCTTTCTTT
TRBD1	TRBV5-4	few	TRBJ1-5	CASSTGQGTPQHF	TGTGCCAGCAGCACGGGACAGGGGACGCCCCAGCATTTT
-	TRBV4-1	-	TRBJ2-7	CASSPFSGKAYEQYF	TGCGCCAGCAGCCCTTTTTCGGGTAAGGCCTACGAGCAGTACTTC
TRBD1	TRBV7-3	-	TRBJ2-7	CASSLGQGKNYEQYF	TGTGCCAGCAGCTTGGGACAGGGCAAAAACTACGAGCAGTACTTC
-	TRBV5-4	-	TRBJ1-2	CASSLAGALGGYTF	TGTGCCAGCAGCTTGGCAGGGGCCCTCGGCGGCTACACCTTC
TRBD2	TRBV4-1	-	TRBJ2-2	CASSQGLAANTGELFF	TGCGCCAGCAGCCAAGGACTAGCGGCGAACACCGGGGAGCTGTTTTTT
TRBD1	TRBV19	-	TRBJ2-3	CASTPTPGTGRADTQYF	TGTGCCAGTACCCCAACCCCCGGGACAGGGAGGGCAGATACGCAGTATTTT
-	TRBV5-1	-	TRBJ1-5	CASSFYRAPDQPQHF	TGCGCCAGCAGCTTTTACAGGGCCCCCGATCAGCCCCAGCATTTT
TRBD2	TRBV7-7	-	TRBJ2-5	CASSPGWGGSRAEETQYF	TGTGCTAGCAGCCCCGGATGGGGAGGGTCCCGGGCCGAGGAGACCCAGTACTTC
TRBD1	TRBV7-3	-	TRBJ2-1	CASSLNQGAENEQFF	TGTGCCAGCAGCTTAAATCAGGGGGCAGAGAATGAGCAGTTCTTC
-	TRBV30	once	TRBJ1-6	CAWTEATGPLHF	TGTGCCTGGACAGAAGCGACCGGGCCCCTCCACTTT
-	TRBV7-9	once	TRBJ2-7	CASSPTVSYEQYF	TGTGCCAGCAGCCCGACAGTGTCCTACGAGCAGTACTTC
TRBD1	TRBV5-1	once	TRBJ2-3	CASSLGTGKHTQYF	TGCGCCAGCAGCTTGGGGACAGGGAAGCATACGCAGTATTTT
-	TRBV25-1	-	TRBJ1-2	CASMAGYLYGYTF	TGTGCCAGCATGGCAGGGTACCTCTATGGCTACACCTTC
-	TRBV2	-	TRBJ2-5	CASSPALPGETQYF	TGTGCCAGCAGTCCCGCGCTACCTGGAGAGACCCAGTACTTC
TRBD1	TRBV15	-	TRBJ1-2	CATSRDRNYGYTF	TGTGCCACCAGCAGGGACAGGAACTATGGCTACACCTTC
TRBD1	TRBV4-1	-	TRBJ2-5	CASSYQPSPGTEETQYF	TGCGCCAGCAGCTACCAGCCTAGTCCCGGGACAGAAGAGACCCAGTACTTC
-	TRBV7-2	few	TRBJ1-2	CASSSNGNYGYTF	TGTGCCAGCTCGTCGAACGGTAACTATGGCTACACCTTC
TRBD1	TRBV11-2	once	TRBJ1-6	CASSLKNGDRDLNSPLHF	TGTGCCAGCAGCTTAAAGAACGGTGACAGGGATTTGAATTCACCCCTCCACTTT
TRBD1	TRBV4-3	-	TRBJ1-2	CASSQGVRGPYGYTF	TGCGCCAGCAGCCAAGGGGTCAGGGGGCCCTATGGCTACACCTTC
-	TRBV5-1	-	TRBJ2-3	CASIQGPRYF	TGCGCCAGCATACAGGGCCCGAGGTATTTT
-	TRBV9	-	TRBJ1-2	CASSVASLDYGYTF	TGTGCCAGCAGCGTAGCCTCCCTCGACTATGGCTACACCTTC
-	TRBV5-1	-	TRBJ1-6	CASSLSFQANSPLHF	TGCGCCAGCAGCTTGTCATTCCAAGCAAATTCACCCCTCCACTTT
TRBD2	TRBV5-1	-	TRBJ2-3	CASSVSGGGTDTQYF	TGCGCCAGCTCCGTTAGCGGGGGGGGGACAGATACGCAGTATTTT
TRBD1	TRBV4-1	-	TRBJ1-4	CASSQATGKHEKLFF	TGCGCCAGCAGCCAAGCGACAGGGAAGCATGAAAAACTGTTTTTT
-	TRBV5-4	-	TRBJ1-2	CASSLQGTYGYTF	TGTGCCAGCAGCTTGCAGGGGACCTATGGCTACACCTTC
-	TRBV6-1	-	TRBJ1-5	CATDRSLSNQPQHF	TGTGCCACCGACAGGTCCCTTAGCAATCAGCCCCAGCATTTT
-	TRBV5-4	once	TRBJ2-2	CASTLGGPNTGELFF	TGTGCCAGCACCTTGGGGGGCCCGAACACCGGGGAGCTGTTTTTT
-	TRBV29-1	-	TRBJ1-4	CSAGGGLGGNEKLFF	TGCAGCGCCGGAGGCGGGCTCGGGGGTAATGAAAAACTGTTTTTT
-	TRBV5-6	-	TRBJ2-7	CASSLWRHPYEQYF	TGTGCCAGCAGCCTCTGGAGGCACCCCTACGAGCAGTACTTC
TRBD1	TRBV6-1	-	TRBJ1-2	CASSRTGDGYTF	TGTGCCAGCAGTAGGACAGGGGATGGCTACACCTTC
-	TRBV27	once	TRBJ1-5	CASSDLGQINQPQHF	TGTGCCAGCAGCGACTTGGGGCAGATTAATCAGCCCCAGCATTTT